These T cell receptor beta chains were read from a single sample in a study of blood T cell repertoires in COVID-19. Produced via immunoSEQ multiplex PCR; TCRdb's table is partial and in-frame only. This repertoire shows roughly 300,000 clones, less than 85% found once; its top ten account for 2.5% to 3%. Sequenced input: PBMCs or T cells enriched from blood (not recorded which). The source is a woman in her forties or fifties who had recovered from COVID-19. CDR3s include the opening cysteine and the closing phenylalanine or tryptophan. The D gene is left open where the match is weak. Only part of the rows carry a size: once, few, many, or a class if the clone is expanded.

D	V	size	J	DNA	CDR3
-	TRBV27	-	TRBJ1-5	TGTGCCAGCAGTTTTAACAGGGATAGTCAGCCCCAGCATTTT	CASSFNRDSQPQHF
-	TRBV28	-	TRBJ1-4	TGTGCCAGCAGTTTCGGGGGAACCACTAATGAAAAACTGTTTTTT	CASSFGGTTNEKLFF
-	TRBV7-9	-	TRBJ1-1	TGTGCCAGCAGCTTAGCGGACACGAGGACTGAAGCTTTCTTT	CASSLADTRTEAFF
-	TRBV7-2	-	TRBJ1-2	TGTGCCAGCAGCTACGACCGGGACTATGGCTACACCTTC	CASSYDRDYGYTF
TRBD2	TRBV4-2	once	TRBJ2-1	TGTGCCAGCAGCCAAGTAGCGGGTACTGGTCTTGAGCAGTTCTTC	CASSQVAGTGLEQFF
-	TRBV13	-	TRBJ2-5	TGTGCCAGCAGCCCAGGACTTCAAGAGACCCAGTACTTC	CASSPGLQETQYF
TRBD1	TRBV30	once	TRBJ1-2	TGTGCCTGGAGTGTACAGGGGGCATATGGCTACACCTTC	CAWSVQGAYGYTF
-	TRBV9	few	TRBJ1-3	TGTGCCAGCAGCGTAGGGGCTCGCTCTGGAAACACCATATATTTT	CASSVGARSGNTIYF
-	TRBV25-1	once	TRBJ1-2	TGTGCCAGCAGCGGACAGCCAGCTAACTATGGCTACACCTTC	CASSGQPANYGYTF
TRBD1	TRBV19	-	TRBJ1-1	TGTGCCAGTAGTATAGAAACAGGGGGTGACACTGAAGCTTTCTTT	CASSIETGGDTEAFF
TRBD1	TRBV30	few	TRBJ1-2	TGTGCCTGGACACGGACAGGATATGGCTACACCTTC	CAWTRTGYGYTF
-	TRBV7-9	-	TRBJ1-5	TGTGCCAGCAGCTTAGGGGGGACTTCCCTTTACAATCAGCCCCAGCATTTT	CASSLGGTSLYNQPQHF
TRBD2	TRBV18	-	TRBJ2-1	TGTGCCAGCTCACCACCTTCAGCGGGATTTTTGAATGAGCAGTTCTTC	CASSPPSAGFLNEQFF
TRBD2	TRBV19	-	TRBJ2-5	TGTGCCAGTAGTATTCGCGGGGGGCAGGGGCAAGAGACCCAGTACTTC	CASSIRGGQGQETQYF
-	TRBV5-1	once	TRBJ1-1	TGCGCCAGCAGCTTGGATGGGACACTGAACACTGAAGCTTTCTTT	CASSLDGTLNTEAFF
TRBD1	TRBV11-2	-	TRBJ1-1	TGTGCCAGCAGCTTAGCCCCAGGGGGCAGGATTGAAGCTTTCTTT	CASSLAPGGRIEAFF
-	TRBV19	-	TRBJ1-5	TGTGCCAGTAGTATACAGAGCAATCAGCCCCAGCATTTT	CASSIQSNQPQHF
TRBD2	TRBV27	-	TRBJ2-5	TGTGCCAGCAGTTTATGGAGCGGCGGGGGAGAAGAGACCCAGTACTTC	CASSLWSGGGEETQYF
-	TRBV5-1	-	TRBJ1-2	TGCGCCAGCAGGGGGACGGAGGGTGATGGCTACACCTTC	CASRGTEGDGYTF
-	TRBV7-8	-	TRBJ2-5	TGTGCCAGCAGCTTAGCGAGACTGCAAGAGACCCAGTACTTC	CASSLARLQETQYF
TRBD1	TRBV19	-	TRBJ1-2	TGTGCCAGTAGCCGACAGGGAGGCTATGGCTACACCTTC	CASSRQGGYGYTF
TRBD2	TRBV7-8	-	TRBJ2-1	TGTGCCAGCAGCTTAGAAGGACTAGCGGGTAACTCCTACAATGAGCAGTTCTTC	CASSLEGLAGNSYNEQFF
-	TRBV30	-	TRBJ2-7	TGTGCCTGGAACCTCCGAGGGGGAGGGGAGCAGTACTTC	CAWNLRGGGEQYF
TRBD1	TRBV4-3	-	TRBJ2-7	TGCGCCAGCAGCCAAATTCGGCAGGGGGTCTACGAGCAGTACTTC	CASSQIRQGVYEQYF
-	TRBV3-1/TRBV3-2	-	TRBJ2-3	TGTGCCAGCACCAGGAATCGTCCCGGGACTGAAGGCACAGATACGCAGTATTTT	CASTRNRPGTEGTDTQYF
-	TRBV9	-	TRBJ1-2	TGTGCCAGCAGCGTATCCTCAGGGTATGGCTACACCTTC	CASSVSSGYGYTF
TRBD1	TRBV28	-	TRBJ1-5	TGTGCCACCAAACAGGGGGCTAGCAATCAGCCCCAGCATTTT	CATKQGASNQPQHF
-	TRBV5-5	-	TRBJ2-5	TGTGCCAGCAGCTTCCTAGAAGAGACCCAGTACTTC	CASSFLEETQYF
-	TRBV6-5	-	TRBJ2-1	TGTGCCAGCAGCCTCAAGCGTTACAATGAGCAGTTCTTC	CASSLKRYNEQFF
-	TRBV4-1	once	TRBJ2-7	TGCGCCAGCAGCCAAGTGGGTGGGAGTGGCGAGCAGTACTTC	CASSQVGGSGEQYF
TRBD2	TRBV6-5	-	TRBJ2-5	TGTGCCACCACACTAGCGGGAGGGCCCGGGGAGACCCAGTACTTC	CATTLAGGPGETQYF
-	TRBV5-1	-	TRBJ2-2	TGCGCCAGCAGCTTGTCGGGGGGCCAGGACACCGGGGAGCTGTTTTTT	CASSLSGGQDTGELFF
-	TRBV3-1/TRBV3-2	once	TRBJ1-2	TGTGCCAGCAGCCAGGGCAGGTTTAGGGGCTACACCTTC	CASSQGRFRGYTF
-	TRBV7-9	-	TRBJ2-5	TGTGCCAGCAGCTTAGGGGGAAACTCGCGGGGGCCCCTCAGGTTCCAGTACTTC	CASSLGGNSRGPLRFQYF
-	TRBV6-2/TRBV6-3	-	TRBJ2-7	TGTGCCAGCAGTTTCAGCTACGAGCAGTACTTC	CASSFSYEQYF
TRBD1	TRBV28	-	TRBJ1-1	TGTGCCAGCAGTTTATCCCTGACAGGGACCAAAGCTTTCTTT	CASSLSLTGTKAFF
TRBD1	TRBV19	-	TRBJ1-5	TGTGCCAGTAGTAGTAGACAGGGGGCCCAACAGCCCCAGCATTTT	CASSSRQGAQQPQHF
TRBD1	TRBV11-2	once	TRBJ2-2	TGTGCCAGCAGGATAGGACAGGGGGCTGCCGGGGAGCTGTTTTTT	CASRIGQGAAGELFF
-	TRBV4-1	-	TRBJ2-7	TGCGCCAGCAGCCAAGATTATGCAGGGGCATCCTACGAGCAGTACTTC	CASSQDYAGASYEQYF
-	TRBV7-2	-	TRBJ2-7	TGTGCCAGCAGCTTAGCTGGGGGGGGGCCTTTCGAGCAGTACTTC	CASSLAGGGPFEQYF
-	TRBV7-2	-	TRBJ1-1	TGTGCCAGCAGCTTAGTAGGGGTCACTGAAGCTTTCTTT	CASSLVGVTEAFF
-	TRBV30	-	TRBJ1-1	TGTGCCTGGAGTCGGGGAACGAACACTGAAGCTTTCTTT	CAWSRGTNTEAFF
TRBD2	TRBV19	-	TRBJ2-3	TGTGCCAGTAGGATCGGGGGGGGAGAAGATACGCAGTATTTT	CASRIGGGEDTQYF
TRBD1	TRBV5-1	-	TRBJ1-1	TGCGCCAGCAGTTTTGGGTACCAGGGGGCTGAAGCTTTCTTT	CASSFGYQGAEAFF
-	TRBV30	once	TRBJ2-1	TGTGCCTGGAGCCCTTTCACAGGGATTGGTGAGCAGTTCTTC	CAWSPFTGIGEQFF
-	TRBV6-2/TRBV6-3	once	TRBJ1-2	TGTGCCAGCAGTTATGCCAGTCTCTATGGCTACACCTTC	CASSYASLYGYTF
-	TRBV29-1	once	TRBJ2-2	TGCAGCGTTGATCACAAAAACACCGGGGAGCTGTTTTTT	CSVDHKNTGELFF
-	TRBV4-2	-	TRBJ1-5	TGTGCCAGCAGCCAAAGGGGGGGGGTAAGCAATCAGCCCCAGCATTTT	CASSQRGGVSNQPQHF
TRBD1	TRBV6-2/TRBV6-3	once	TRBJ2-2	TGTGCCAGCAGTTACGAGACAGGGCGAGGGGCGGACACCGGGGAGCTGTTTTTT	CASSYETGRGADTGELFF
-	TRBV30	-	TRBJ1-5	TGTGCCTGGAACTCTAGGTATAGCGATCAGCCCCAGCATTTT	CAWNSRYSDQPQHF